Below, 30 T cell receptor beta chains from the same sample are listed, as sequenced in a study of shared clonotypes between healthy human individuals. Profiling relied on immunoSEQ multiplex PCR, and the TCRdb table lists in-frame clones only, not all of them. Of over a million clones in the sample, 78% were seen once. The sample consisted of memory CD4+ T cells from PBMCs. Documented subset: CD45RA-negative fraction. The receptors were sampled from a man aged 18 to 30 in good health. Some clones in this sample may be carry-over from other donors' samples.

On this clone: A read error may be the cause here, since a much bigger clone is one base away. The chain links TRBV6-5 to TRBJ2-5, with TRBD2 as a possible D gene (5 bases). From germline, CDR1 is MNHEY and CDR2 SVGAGI. The CDR3 has 13 residues. V was shortened by 2 bases and J by 2 bases, with 6 bases between the two germline ends. The CDR3 coding sequence is TGTGCCAGCAGTTACGGGGAGCAAGAGACCCAGTACTTC. This sequence encodes CASSYGEQETQYF.

Only one count was recorded for this clone. The J gene is TRBJ2-1, the V gene TRBV6-5; perhaps D is TRBD1 or TRBD2 (6 bases each). The V gene's germline CDR1 is MNHEY and CDR2 SVGAGI. V was pared by 6 bases and J by 1 base, with 13 bases between. The CDR3 loop spans 15 amino acids. This CDR3 reads CASSPGGGSYNEQFF. CDR3 sequence (DNA): TGTGCCAGCAGCCCCGGAGGGGGGTCCTACAATGAGCAGTTCTTC.

This clone has just a few counts. The chain uses TRBV30 and TRBJ2-5; D tentatively reads TRBD1 or TRBD2 (8 bases each). CDR1 and CDR2 from the germline V gene are GTSNPN and SVGIG (reference sequence). The V gene lost 2 bases and the J gene lost 11 bases, with 24 bases spanning the gap. This CDR3 has 15 residues. Here the CDR3 DNA reads TGTGCCTGGAGTCGAGGACAGGGACTAGTAGAGGATCAGTACTTC. Its protein is CAWSRGQGLVEDQYF.

The count of this clone is one. The chain couples TRBV30 to TRBJ2-7, with 8 bases matching TRBD2. The CDR3 consists of 14 residues. V gave up 4 bases and J gave up 2 bases; unmatched junction bases: 7. CDR1 is GTSNPN, CDR2 SVGIG, per germline (reference sequence). This CDR3 reads CAWKAPLAAYEQYF. The CDR3 bases are TGTGCCTGGAAAGCCCCACTAGCGGCCTACGAGCAGTACTTC. The entire variable domain, with the rest obtained from reference TRBV30 and TRBJ2-7, is as follows: SQTIHQWPATLVQPVGSPLSLECTVEGTSNPNLYWYRQAAGRGLQLLFYSVGIGQISSEVPQNLSASRPQDRQFILSSKKLLLSDSGFYLCAWKAPLAAYEQYFGPGTRLTVT.

The chain employs TRBV5-5 and TRBJ1-1; perhaps TRBD1 as D (5 bases). The CDR3 runs to 14 residues. The ends were cut back, 2 bases at V and 10 bases at J, with 18 bases in the middle. Germline V lookup: CDR1 SGHKS, CDR2 YYEKEE (reference sequence). CDR3 protein: CASSFNDSPSGAFF. The CDR3, as DNA: TGTGCCAGCAGCTTTAACGACAGCCCATCCGGAGCTTTCTTT.

The chain couples TRBV19 to TRBJ1-2; D is perhaps TRBD1 (5 bases). V lost 6 bases and J 8 bases, leaving 16 bases between the germline ends. Germline V gene data show CDR1 as LNHDA and CDR2 as SQIVND (reference sequence). The CDR3 spans 13 residues. The CDR3 here is CASRTRVKEGYTF. CDR3 nucleotide sequence: TGTGCCAGTAGGACCAGGGTTAAGGAGGGCTACACCTTC.

V and J are TRBV4-1 and TRBJ1-2; tentatively, D is TRBD1 (5 bases). Germline loops: CDR1 MGHRA, CDR2 YSYEKL. Trimming left V 6 bases short and J 0 bases short, with 14 bases between. This CDR3 comprises 15 residues. The CDR3 DNA follows: TGCGCCAGCAGAAGTACAGGATTAGCTAACTATGGCTACACCTTC. Translation: CASRSTGLANYGYTF.

The chain couples TRBV4-1 to TRBJ2-2; D not resolved. The CDR3 length is 19 residues. V was shortened by 2 bases and J by 5 bases, with 24 bases between the two germline ends. From germline, CDR1 is MGHRA and CDR2 YSYEKL. The DNA of the CDR3 is TGCGCCAGCAGCCAAAGATCGTTGGGTTCGGGTCTTGGGACCGGGGAGCTGTTTTTT. Amino acid sequence: CASSQRSLGSGLGTGELFF.

The chain couples TRBV15 to TRBJ2-1, with a tentative D call TRBD2 (6 bases). CDR3 length: 15 residues. Between the trimmed V and J ends, which lost 5 bases and 0 bases, there was a span of 11 bases. CDR1 and CDR2 (germline): LNHNV, YYDKDF (reference sequence). CDR3 sequence reads: CATSAGPPSYNEQFF. For the CDR3, the DNA is TGTGCCACCAGCGCGGGACCCCCCTCCTACAATGAGCAGTTCTTC.

The rearrangement uses TRBV15 and TRBJ2-1; 15 nucleotides agree with TRBD2. V lost 1 base to trimming and J lost 7 bases; unmatched junction nucleotides: 8. CDR1 and CDR2 (germline): LNHNV, YYDKDF (reference sequence). The CDR3 totals 18 residues. The CDR3 DNA reads as TGTGCCACCAGCAGAGTCCTCGGACTAGCGGGGGGGACTAATGAGCAGTTCTTC. Protein: CATSRVLGLAGGTNEQFF.

This clone appeared a few times. The chain carries TRBV11-2 and TRBJ2-7; D gene ambiguous. The CDR3 spans 15 residues. Germline values: CDR1 SGHAT, CDR2 FQNNGV. The ends were cut back, 5 bases at V and 6 bases at J, with 20 bases in the middle. CDR3 DNA sequence: TGTGCCAGCAGCCGGATACTTAAGGAGCAATCCGAGCAGTACTTC. Translation: CASSRILKEQSEQYF.

This chain connects TRBV7-2 to TRBJ1-3, with D unclear. CDR3 size: 12 residues. Trimming took off 1 base at V and 9 bases at J, with 7 bases between the two ends. CDR1 SGHTA and CDR2 FQGNSA come from the germline V gene. CDR3 residues: CASSLGSGTIYF. Here the CDR3 DNA reads TGTGCCAGCAGCTTAGGTTCCGGCACCATATATTTT.

This chain joins TRBV28 and TRBJ1-5, with D perhaps TRBD1 (5 bases). The CDR3 contains 15 residues. Germline V lookup: CDR1 MDHEN, CDR2 SYDVKM. V was cut by 6 bases and J by 8 bases, with 20 bases left in between. CDR3 sequence reads: CASRPDRSLSEPQHF. The CDR3 region has the DNA TGTGCCAGCAGACCAGACAGAAGCCTTAGTGAGCCCCAGCATTTT.

The genes are TRBV28 and TRBJ1-5; TRBD1 matches at 7 bases. The CDR3 is 16 residues long. The J segment lost 6 bases and the V segment lost 3 bases, leaving 11 bases of the junction unmatched. Germline V gene sequence: CDR1 MDHEN, CDR2 SYDVKM. The CDR3: CASSFRTGARGQPQHF. The CDR3 nucleotides read TGTGCCAGCAGTTTTAGAACAGGGGCTAGGGGTCAGCCCCAGCATTTT. Together with reference TRBV28 and TRBJ1-5, the CDR3 gives the full variable domain: DVKVTQSSRYLVKRTGEKVFLECVQDMDHENMFWYRQDPGLGLRLIYFSYDVKMKEKGDIPEGYSVSREKKERFSLILESASTNQTSMYLCASSFRTGARGQPQHFGDGTRLSIL.

The chain couples TRBV28 to TRBJ1-5; possible D gene TRBD1, 5 bases. Trimming stripped 3 bases from V and 4 bases from J, with 7 bases between. The germline gives CDR1 MDHEN, CDR2 SYDVKM. This CDR3 region has 13 residues. The CDR3 nucleotides read TGTGCCAGCAGTTTTGACAGAAATCAGCCCCAGCATTTT. It encodes CASSFDRNQPQHF.

This clone is a singleton in its sample. This rearrangement joins TRBV10-3 to TRBJ2-7; 7 nucleotides align to TRBD1. CDR3 length: 17 amino acids. Unmatched junction bases numbered 12, after V lost 4 bases and J lost 0 bases. Per germline, CDR1 ENHRY and CDR2 SYGVKD. CDR3 loop: CAISGRYGQVYSYEQYF. CDR3 sequence (DNA): TGTGCCATCAGTGGGAGATACGGACAGGTGTACTCCTACGAGCAGTACTTC.

This clone was seen many times. CDR3: CASSRTGPGHEQYF. In nucleotides, the CDR3 is TGTGCCAGCAGCCGGACCGGGCCGGGCCACGAGCAGTACTTC. The rearrangement joins TRBV13 to TRBJ2-7, with D hard to call. Germline values: CDR1 PRHDT, CDR2 FYEKMQ (reference sequence). The CDR3 sequence is 14 residues long. V dropped 5 bases and J dropped 5 bases, with 16 bases sitting between them.

The rearrangement joins TRBV7-9 to TRBJ2-6, with 9 nucleotides matching TRBD2. CDR1 and CDR2 from the germline V gene are SEHNR and FQNEAQ (reference sequence). V gave up 5 bases and J gave up 0 bases; unmatched junction bases: 8. CDR3 length: 18 residues. CDR3 DNA: TGTGCCAGCAGCCCGACTAGCGGTACCTACTCTGGGGCCAACGTCCTGACTTTC. Residues: CASSPTSGTYSGANVLTF.

The rearrangement joins TRBV7-9 to TRBJ2-1, with unresolved D. V was shortened by 4 bases and J by 8 bases, with 6 bases between the two germline ends. From germline, CDR1 is SEHNR and CDR2 FQNEAQ (reference sequence). CDR3 length: 11 residues. CDR3 DNA sequence: TGTGCCAGCAGCTCCCGGGATGAGCAGTTCTTC. The encoded protein is CASSSRDEQFF.

V gene TRBV6-1 combines with J gene TRBJ2-7, with 7 bases aligning to TRBD1. The CDR3 has 15 amino acids. The J segment lost 1 base and the V segment lost 4 bases, leaving 7 bases of the junction unmatched. Germline CDR1 reads MNHNS; CDR2 reads SASEGT. The CDR3 nucleotides read TGTGCCAGCAGTGGGACAGGCCGCAAGTCCTACGAGCAGTACTTC. Encoded protein: CASSGTGRKSYEQYF.

The CDR3 nucleotides are TGTGCCAGCAGCTTAGAACTAGCGGGGGACGAGCAGTACTTC. Its protein is CASSLELAGDEQYF. The chain carries TRBV11-2 and TRBJ2-7; 11 bases line up with TRBD2. This CDR3 has 14 residues. In germline, CDR1 is SGHAT, CDR2 FQNNGV. The V and J ends lost 0 bases and 5 bases, in that order; junction bases with no gene match: 0. Using reference TRBV11-2 and TRBJ2-7 for the parts outside the CDR3, the full variable domain is EAGVAQSPRYKIIEKRQSVAFWCNPISGHATLYWYQQILGQGPKLLIQFQNNGVVDDSQLPKDRFSAERLKGVDSTLKIQPAKLEDSAVYLCASSLELAGDEQYFGPGTRLTVT.

This chain joins TRBV5-6 and TRBJ1-5; no reliable D call. Trimming pared 4 bases from V and 0 bases from J, leaving 17 bases between. The germline gives CDR1 SGHDT, CDR2 YYEEEE. This CDR3 is 17 amino acids long. The CDR3 nucleotides are TGTGCCAGCAGCGCGGCCCTTGGAGATTATAGCAATCAGCCCCAGCATTTT. Its protein is CASSAALGDYSNQPQHF.

This clone was recorded once. The J gene is TRBJ2-5, the V gene TRBV11-3; 7 positions agree with TRBD2. CDR1 SGHNT and CDR2 YENEEA come from the germline V gene. The CDR3 sequence is 14 residues long. V was clipped by 4 bases and J by 2 bases; unmatched bases: 4. The CDR3 region has the DNA TGTGCCAGCAGCTCGTCAGCGGGGCAAGAGACCCAGTACTTC. Its protein product is CASSSSAGQETQYF.

This clone has a single count. A read error may be the cause here, since a much bigger clone is one base away. The chain joins TRBV10-3 to TRBJ2-3; no reliable D call. Germline V gene lookup returns CDR1 ENHRY and CDR2 SYGVKD. This CDR3 spans 14 amino acids. With 2 bases removed from V and 6 bases from J, the gap between germline ends came to 12 bases. The CDR3 region is CAISEKPPPDTQYF. CDR3 DNA sequence: TGTGCCATCAGTGAGAAGCCACCTCCGGATACGCAGTATTTT.

This chain uses TRBV5-1 with TRBJ2-1; TRBD2 might be the D (6 bases). V was clipped by 8 bases and J by 0 bases, with 18 bases between them. Germline CDR1 SGHRS, CDR2 YFSETQ. The CDR3 has 16 amino acids. The CDR3: CASSIGTPISYNEQFF. DNA for the CDR3: TGCGCCAGTTCTATCGGGACTCCCATCTCCTACAATGAGCAGTTCTTC.

This clone was counted only a few times. The chain recombines TRBV28 with TRBJ2-7; perhaps D is TRBD1 or TRBD2 (6 bases each). V was pared by 6 bases and J by 3 bases, with 24 bases between. Per the germline V gene, CDR1 is MDHEN and CDR2 is SYDVKM. The CDR3 totals 17 residues. CDR3 coding DNA: TGTGCCAGCAGGACTAATTGGGACTCAGGGGAGCGCTACGAGCAGTACTTC. Its protein is CASRTNWDSGERYEQYF.

This chain connects TRBV5-4 to TRBJ2-7; 8 bases fit TRBD2. V was clipped by 4 bases and J by 3 bases; unmatched bases: 6. The CDR3 runs to 14 residues. The V gene's germline CDR1 is SGHNT and CDR2 YYREEE (reference sequence). For the CDR3, the DNA is TGTGCCAGCAGCGGAAGAGGGACTAGCTACGAGCAGTACTTC. It is translated as CASSGRGTSYEQYF.

This chain connects TRBV29-1 to TRBJ2-5, with TRBD1 matching 7 bases. From germline, CDR1 is SQVTM and CDR2 ANQGSEA. J gave up 2 bases and V 6 bases, and 6 bases lay outside the gene matches. The CDR3 is 13 residues long. The CDR3 DNA reads as TGCAGCGTCCCAGGGGGTACACAAGAGACCCAGTACTTC. This translates into CSVPGGTQETQYF.

This sequence joins TRBV19 and TRBJ1-2, with D unclear. The germline V gene has CDR1 LNHDA and CDR2 SQIVND (reference sequence). The CDR3 consists of 14 residues. V was pared by 1 base and J by 4 bases, with 10 bases between. The CDR3 nucleotides read TGTGCCAGTAGTATAGTGACGGGCGGCTATGGCTACACCTTC. Protein: CASSIVTGGYGYTF.

This clone was counted once. This sequence joins TRBV5-1 and TRBJ2-2; D is tentatively TRBD1 or TRBD2 (5 bases each). The CDR3 extends over 16 amino acids. With 4 bases removed from V and 0 bases from J, the gap between germline ends came to 13 bases. The germline V gene encodes CDR1 SGHRS and CDR2 YFSETQ. Here the CDR3 DNA reads TGCGCCAGCAGCCCCCGGGGCAGCGCGAACACCGGGGAGCTGTTTTTT. Encoded protein: CASSPRGSANTGELFF.